A single sample gave rise to the 21 T cell receptor beta chains below, sequenced in a study of beta chain features in type 1 diabetes. Study-level results: Moderate yet significant TCRB CDR3 shortening was seen in Type 1 diabetes patients in all four CD4+ subsets.

All of the isolated RNA was reverse transcribed, so expressed TCRB transcripts were sequenced. Assay used: immunoSEQ multiplex PCR; TCRdb lists only in-frame clones, some missing. This repertoire shows about 160,000 clones, 63% found once; its top ten account for approximately 0.09%. The antigens of these receptors remain unknown. Sample: naive CD4+ T cells from blood. These receptors all stem from a man aged 25-45 years with type 1 diabetes.

Only a few counts were recorded for this clone. This sequence joins TRBV29-1 and TRBJ1-6, with D unclear. Germline V gene sequence: CDR1 SQVTM, CDR2 ANQGSEA. V was pared by 3 bases and J by 6 bases, with 9 bases between. CDR3 length: 13 residues. The CDR3 is CSVEATINSPLHF. The CDR3 nucleotides read TGCAGCGTTGAGGCCACGATTAATTCACCCCTCCACTTT.

The chain recombines TRBV6-5 with TRBJ2-3; tentatively, D is TRBD2 (5 bases). The CDR3 covers 12 residues. CDR1 is MNHEY, CDR2 SVGAGI, per germline. V gave up 7 bases and J gave up 6 bases, with 11 bases separating them. The CDR3 DNA sequence: TGTGCCAGCATGTCGGGCGGGGATACGCAGTATTTT. Translated: CASMSGGDTQYF.

The rearrangement joins TRBV15 to TRBJ2-3, with a tentative D call TRBD1 (5 bases). With 1 base removed from V and 3 bases from J, the gap between germline ends came to 11 bases. The germline V gene has CDR1 LNHNV and CDR2 YYDKDF (reference sequence). The CDR3 length is 15 residues. The CDR3 here is CATSRAETETDTQYF. The CDR3 region has the DNA TGTGCCACCAGCAGAGCCGAGACAGAGACAGATACGCAGTATTTT.

The chain uses TRBV20-1 and TRBJ2-3; D is unresolved. Trimming took off 8 bases at V and 14 bases at J, with 11 bases between the two ends. Germline CDR1 reads DFQATT; CDR2 reads SNEGSKA (reference sequence). The CDR3 consists of 8 residues. CDR3: CSPNAVYF. The CDR3 coding sequence is TGCAGTCCTAATGCCGTGTATTTT.

The rearrangement uses TRBV2 and TRBJ1-1; no clear D. The CDR3 runs 13 residues. V was trimmed by 2 bases and J by 2 bases, leaving 6 bases between them. The germline V gene has CDR1 SNHLY and CDR2 FYNNEI. The CDR3, as DNA: TGTGCCAGCAGTGAAACGAGAAACACTGAAGCTTTCTTT. Protein product: CASSETRNTEAFF.

V usage is TRBV9 and J usage is TRBJ1-4; no clear D. From germline, CDR1 is SGDLS and CDR2 YYNGEE. The CDR3 loop spans 14 amino acids. V dropped 4 bases and J dropped 8 bases, with 15 bases sitting between them. The CDR3 sequence is CASSPSGSGEKLFF. CDR3 sequence (DNA): TGTGCCAGCAGCCCCTCCGGTTCGGGAGAAAAACTGTTTTTT.

This clone came up once. The V gene is TRBV25-1, the J gene TRBJ1-1; TRBD1 might be the D (6 bases). V gave up 5 bases and J gave up 5 bases, with 9 bases separating them. This CDR3 contains 12 residues. Germline values: CDR1 MGHDK, CDR2 SYGVNS. The CDR3 sequence is CASSLRGTEAFF. The CDR3 DNA sequence: TGTGCCAGCAGTTTGAGGGGGACTGAAGCTTTCTTT.

This clone was seen more than once but under ten times. The chain uses TRBV30 and TRBJ1-1; D call uncertain. CDR3 length equals 14 residues. Germline V gives CDR1 GTSNPN, CDR2 SVGIG (reference sequence). V shed 0 bases and J shed 0 bases, with 8 bases lying between them. The CDR3 here is CAWSVPPVNTEAFF. The CDR3 coding sequence is TGTGCCTGGAGTGTACCTCCGGTGAACACTGAAGCTTTCTTT.

This clone was seen more than once but under ten times. V usage is TRBV7-2 and J usage is TRBJ2-3, with D tentatively TRBD1 (5 bases). The CDR3 extends over 13 amino acids. V lost 5 bases to trimming and J lost 4 bases, with 10 bases between them. Germline V gives CDR1 SGHTA, CDR2 FQGNSA. For the CDR3, the DNA is TGTGCCAGCAGCGTCCAGGGTGCAGATACGCAGTATTTT. It codes for CASSVQGADTQYF.

The rearrangement joins TRBV29-1 to TRBJ2-3; D gene uncertain. The CDR3 is 13 amino acids. CDR1 is SQVTM, CDR2 ANQGSEA, per germline. The V gene lost 4 bases and the J gene lost 4 bases, with 12 bases spanning the gap. This CDR3 is CSVGPLGADTQYF. CDR3 nucleotides: TGCAGCGTTGGGCCTCTCGGAGCAGATACGCAGTATTTT.

V usage is TRBV7-2 and J usage is TRBJ2-7, with D possibly TRBD2 on 5 matching bases. The V end lost 1 base, the J end lost 6 bases, and 13 bases lay between the germline ends. Germline V CDR1 and CDR2: SGHTA, FQGNSA. The CDR3 extends over 14 amino acids. CDR3 bases: TGTGCCAGCAGCTTAGAACGTAGAGGGCCCGAGCAGTACTTC. It is translated as CASSLERRGPEQYF.

This clone was observed a few times. The rearrangement joins TRBV30 to TRBJ2-1; 9 bases align to TRBD2. V gave up 4 bases and J gave up 10 bases; unmatched junction bases: 11. The germline V gene encodes CDR1 GTSNPN and CDR2 SVGIG (reference sequence). This CDR3 region has 14 residues. The CDR3 reads CAWTGLASSREQFF. CDR3 DNA sequence: TGTGCCTGGACCGGACTAGCGTCTTCAAGGGAGCAGTTCTTC.

In its sample, this clone was seen a few times. The chain recombines TRBV7-8 with TRBJ2-5; possibly TRBD1 for D (5 bases). There are 13 residues in the CDR3. Germline V gene data show CDR1 as SGHVS and CDR2 as FQNEAQ. The ends were cut back, 2 bases at V and 4 bases at J, with 8 bases in the middle. The CDR3 sequence: CASSLQGLETQYF. The CDR3, as DNA: TGTGCCAGCAGCTTACAGGGATTAGAGACCCAGTACTTC.

V and J are TRBV29-1 and TRBJ1-2; TRBD1 aligns across 9 bases. This CDR3 region has 13 residues. Trimming removed 4 bases from V and 5 bases from J; junction bases left unmatched: 5. Germline V gene sequence: CDR1 SQVTM, CDR2 ANQGSEA. CDR3 coding DNA: TGCAGCGTTGGACAGGGGGAGGGGTATGGCTACACCTTC. Amino acid sequence: CSVGQGEGYGYTF.

The chain combines TRBV11-2 with TRBJ1-1; possible D gene TRBD1, 5 bases. The CDR3 extends over 13 amino acids. The V gene lost 0 bases and the J gene lost 7 bases, with 9 bases spanning the gap. CDR1 and CDR2 from the germline V gene are SGHAT and FQNNGV. DNA of the CDR3: TGTGCCAGCAGCTTAGATAACAGGATTGAAGCTTTCTTT. Its translation is CASSLDNRIEAFF.

The rearrangement links TRBV4-1 to TRBJ2-3; a possible D gene is TRBD2 (6 bases). V lost 3 bases and J 2 bases, leaving 12 bases between the germline ends. Germline CDR1 is MGHRA and CDR2 is YSYEKL. This CDR3 has 15 residues. The CDR3 region is CASSQTGLNTDTQYF. As DNA, the CDR3 is TGCGCCAGCAGCCAGACCGGACTAAACACAGATACGCAGTATTTT.

V usage is TRBV9 and J usage is TRBJ2-2; D remains unclear. Between the trimmed V and J ends, which lost 0 bases and 8 bases, there was a span of 5 bases. This CDR3 has 12 residues. CDR1 and CDR2 (germline): SGDLS, YYNGEE. The CDR3 region is CASSVAEGELFF. CDR3 DNA sequence: TGTGCCAGCAGCGTAGCTGAAGGGGAGCTGTTTTTT.

This clone has only a few counts. CDR3 loop: CASSSGTGTYEQYF. In nucleotides, the CDR3 is TGTGCCAGCAGCTCTGGGACAGGGACCTACGAGCAGTACTTC. The genes are TRBV11-2 and TRBJ2-7, with 9 bases fitting TRBD1. The CDR3 is 14 residues long. Germline V CDR1 and CDR2: SGHAT, FQNNGV. The V gene end was trimmed by 4 bases and the J gene end by 2 bases; junction bases not matched to a gene: 3.

In its sample, this clone was seen a few times. J is TRBJ2-5 and V is TRBV10-3, with TRBD1 matching 7 bases. J gave up 5 bases and V 0 bases, and 3 bases lay outside the gene matches. Germline lookup yields CDR1 ENHRY and CDR2 SYGVKD. The CDR3 runs 14 residues. CDR3 protein: CAISESTGTETQYF. In DNA form, the CDR3 reads TGTGCCATCAGTGAGTCGACAGGGACGGAGACCCAGTACTTC.

In this sample, this clone turned up a few times. The V call is TRBV29-1, the J call TRBJ2-7; 7 bases align to TRBD1. V shed 3 bases and J 7 bases; nucleotides not matched to a gene: 9. Per the germline V gene, CDR1 is SQVTM and CDR2 is ANQGSEA. The length of the CDR3 is 13 residues. The CDR3 loop reads CSVETQGLREQYF. Here the CDR3 DNA reads TGCAGCGTTGAGACACAGGGGCTCCGTGAGCAGTACTTC.

Remarks on this clone: The junction shows a germline mismatch at one end, possibly a read error. V gene TRBV7-7 combines with J gene TRBJ2-5; D is tentatively TRBD1 or TRBD2 (6 bases each). The CDR3 sequence is 15 residues long. CDR1 is SSHAT and CDR2 is FNYEAQ in the germline V gene (reference sequence). The CDR3 DNA sequence: TGTGCTAGCAGCCCCTCCAAGGGGGGTCGAGAGACCCAGTACTTC. Translated, it gives CASSPSKGGRETQYF.